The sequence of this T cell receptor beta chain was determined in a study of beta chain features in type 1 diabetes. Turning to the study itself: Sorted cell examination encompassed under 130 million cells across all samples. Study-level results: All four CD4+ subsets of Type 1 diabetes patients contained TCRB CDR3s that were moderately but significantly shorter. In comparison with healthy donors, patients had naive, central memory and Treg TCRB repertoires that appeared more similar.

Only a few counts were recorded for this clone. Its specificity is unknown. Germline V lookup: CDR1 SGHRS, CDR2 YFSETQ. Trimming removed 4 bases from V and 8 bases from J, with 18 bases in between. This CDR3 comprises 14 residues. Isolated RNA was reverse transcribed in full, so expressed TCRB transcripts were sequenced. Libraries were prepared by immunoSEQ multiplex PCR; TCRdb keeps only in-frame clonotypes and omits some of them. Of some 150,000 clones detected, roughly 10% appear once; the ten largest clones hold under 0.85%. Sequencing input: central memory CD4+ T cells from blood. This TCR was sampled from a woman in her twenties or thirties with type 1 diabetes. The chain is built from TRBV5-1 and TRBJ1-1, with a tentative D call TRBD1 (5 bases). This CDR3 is CASSPTGGSKEAFF. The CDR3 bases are TGCGCCAGCAGCCCTACCGGGGGTTCAAAAGAAGCTTTCTTT.